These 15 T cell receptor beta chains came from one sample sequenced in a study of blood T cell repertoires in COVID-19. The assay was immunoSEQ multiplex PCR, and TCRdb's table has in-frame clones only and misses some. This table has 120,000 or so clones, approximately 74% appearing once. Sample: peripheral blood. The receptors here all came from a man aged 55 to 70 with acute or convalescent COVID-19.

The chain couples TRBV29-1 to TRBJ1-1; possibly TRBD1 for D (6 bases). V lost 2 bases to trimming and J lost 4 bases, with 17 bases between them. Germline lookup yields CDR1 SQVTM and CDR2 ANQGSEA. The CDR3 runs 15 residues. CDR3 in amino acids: CSVEIGGIGSTEAFF. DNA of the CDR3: TGCAGCGTTGAAATAGGGGGTATTGGCAGCACTGAAGCTTTCTTT.

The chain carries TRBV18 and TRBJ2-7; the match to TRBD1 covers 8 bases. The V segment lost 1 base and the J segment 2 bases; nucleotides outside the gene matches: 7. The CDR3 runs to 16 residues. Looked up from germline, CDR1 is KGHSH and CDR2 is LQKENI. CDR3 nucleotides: TGTGCCAGCTCACCACGAAAACCGGGACAGGCCTACGAGCAGTACTTC. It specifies CASSPRKPGQAYEQYF.

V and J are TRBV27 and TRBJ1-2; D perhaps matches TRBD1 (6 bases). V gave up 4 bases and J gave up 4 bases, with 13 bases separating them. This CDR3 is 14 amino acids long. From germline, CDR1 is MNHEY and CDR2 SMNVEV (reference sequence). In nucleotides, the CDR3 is TGTGCCAGCAGTTCACACGGACAGTTCTATGGCTACACCTTC. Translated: CASSSHGQFYGYTF.

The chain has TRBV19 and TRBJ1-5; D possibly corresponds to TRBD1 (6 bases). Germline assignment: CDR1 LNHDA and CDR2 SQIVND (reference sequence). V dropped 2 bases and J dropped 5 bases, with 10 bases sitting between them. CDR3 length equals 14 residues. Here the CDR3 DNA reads TGTGCCAGTAGTATAAAGGACAGCTATCAGCCCCAGCATTTT. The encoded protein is CASSIKDSYQPQHF.

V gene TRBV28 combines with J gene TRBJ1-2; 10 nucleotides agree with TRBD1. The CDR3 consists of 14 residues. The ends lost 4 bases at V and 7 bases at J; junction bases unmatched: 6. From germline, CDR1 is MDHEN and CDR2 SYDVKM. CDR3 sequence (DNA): TGTGCCAGCAGTTCGGGACAGGGGATTGCTGGCTACACCTTC. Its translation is CASSSGQGIAGYTF.

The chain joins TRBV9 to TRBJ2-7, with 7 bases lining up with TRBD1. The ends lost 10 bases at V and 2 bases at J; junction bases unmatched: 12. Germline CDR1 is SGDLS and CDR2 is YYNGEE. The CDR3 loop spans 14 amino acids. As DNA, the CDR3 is TGTGCCCTAAAGGGGGCCGAACAGACCTACGAGCAGTACTTC. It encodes CALKGAEQTYEQYF.

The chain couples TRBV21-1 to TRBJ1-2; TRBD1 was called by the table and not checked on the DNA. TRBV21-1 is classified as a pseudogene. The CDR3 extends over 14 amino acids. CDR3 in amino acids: CASRGTGCSDGYTF. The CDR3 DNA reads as TGTGCCAGCAGGGGGACAGGGTGTTCCGATGGCTACACCTTC.

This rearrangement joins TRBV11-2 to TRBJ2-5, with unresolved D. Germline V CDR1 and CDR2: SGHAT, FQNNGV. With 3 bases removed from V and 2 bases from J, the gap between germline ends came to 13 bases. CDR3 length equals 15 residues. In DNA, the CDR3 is TGTGCCAGCAGCTTCTCCCCAGCGCGGCAAGAGACCCAGTACTTC. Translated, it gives CASSFSPARQETQYF.

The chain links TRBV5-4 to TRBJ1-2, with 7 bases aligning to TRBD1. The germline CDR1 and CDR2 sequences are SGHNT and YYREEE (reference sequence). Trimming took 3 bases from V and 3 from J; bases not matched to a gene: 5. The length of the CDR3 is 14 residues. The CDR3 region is CASSSGQTHYGYTF. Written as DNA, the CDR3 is TGTGCCAGCAGCTCGGGACAGACCCACTATGGCTACACCTTC.

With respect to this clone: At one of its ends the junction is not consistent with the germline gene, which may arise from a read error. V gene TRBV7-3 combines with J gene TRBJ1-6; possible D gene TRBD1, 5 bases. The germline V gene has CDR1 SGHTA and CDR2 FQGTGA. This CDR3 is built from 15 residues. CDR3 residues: CASSLSQGLGSPLHF. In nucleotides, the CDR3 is TGTGCCAGCAGTTTAAGTCAGGGCCTCGGTTCACCCCTCCACTTT.

The chain's CDR3 is CAISSGTTNEQFF. DNA for the CDR3: TGTGCCATCAGTTCCGGGACTACCAATGAGCAGTTCTTC. The chain recombines TRBV10-3 with TRBJ2-1; 7 bases match TRBD2. CDR3 length equals 13 residues. V shed 5 bases, J shed 6 bases, and the junction held 4 bases outside the gene matches. Per the germline V gene, CDR1 is ENHRY and CDR2 is SYGVKD.

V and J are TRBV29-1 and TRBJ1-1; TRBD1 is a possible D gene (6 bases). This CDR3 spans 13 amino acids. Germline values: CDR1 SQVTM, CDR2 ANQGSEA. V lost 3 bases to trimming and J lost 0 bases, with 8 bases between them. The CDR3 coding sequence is TGCAGCGTTGATGACAGGATGAACACTGAAGCTTTCTTT. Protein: CSVDDRMNTEAFF.

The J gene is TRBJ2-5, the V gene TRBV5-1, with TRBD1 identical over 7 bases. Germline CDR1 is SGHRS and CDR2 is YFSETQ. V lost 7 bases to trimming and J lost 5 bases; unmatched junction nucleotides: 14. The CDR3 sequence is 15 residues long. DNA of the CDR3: TGCGCCAGCGGCTCGGGACAGCTATTGGGGGAGACCCAGTACTTC. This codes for CASGSGQLLGETQYF. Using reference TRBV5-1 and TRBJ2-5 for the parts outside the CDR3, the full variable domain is KAGVTQTPRYLIKTRGQQVTLSCSPISGHRSVSWYQQTPGQGLQFLFEYFSETQRNKGNFPGRFSGRQFSNSRSEMNVSTLELGDSALYLCASGSGQLLGETQYFGPGTRLLVL.

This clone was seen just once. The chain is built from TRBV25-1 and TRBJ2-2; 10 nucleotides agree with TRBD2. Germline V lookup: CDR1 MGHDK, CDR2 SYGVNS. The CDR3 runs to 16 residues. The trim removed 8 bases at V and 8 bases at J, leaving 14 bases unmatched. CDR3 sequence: CASEVSGRALEGELFF. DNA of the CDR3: TGTGCCAGCGAGGTCAGCGGGAGGGCCCTCGAAGGGGAGCTGTTTTTT.

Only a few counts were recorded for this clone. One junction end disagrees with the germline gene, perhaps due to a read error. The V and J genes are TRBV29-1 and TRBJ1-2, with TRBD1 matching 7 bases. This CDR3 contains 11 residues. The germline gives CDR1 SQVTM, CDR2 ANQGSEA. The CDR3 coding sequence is TGCAGCGTTGAGAAGGGGGCGCAAGGTGACTTC. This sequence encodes CSVEKGAQGDF.